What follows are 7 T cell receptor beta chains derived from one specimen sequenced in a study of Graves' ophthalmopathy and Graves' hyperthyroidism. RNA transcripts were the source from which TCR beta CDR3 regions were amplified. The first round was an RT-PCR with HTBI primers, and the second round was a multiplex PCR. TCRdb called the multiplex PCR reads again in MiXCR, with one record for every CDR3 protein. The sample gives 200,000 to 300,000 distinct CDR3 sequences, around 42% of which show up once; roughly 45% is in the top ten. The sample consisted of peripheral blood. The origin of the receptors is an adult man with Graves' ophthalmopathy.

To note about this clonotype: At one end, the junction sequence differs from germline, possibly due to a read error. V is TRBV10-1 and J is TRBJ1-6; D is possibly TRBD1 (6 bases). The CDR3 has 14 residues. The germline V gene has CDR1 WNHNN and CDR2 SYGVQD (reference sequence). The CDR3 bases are TGCGCCAGCAGCGTAGGACAGCAAAATTCACTCCTCCACTTT. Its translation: CASSVGQQNSLLHF.

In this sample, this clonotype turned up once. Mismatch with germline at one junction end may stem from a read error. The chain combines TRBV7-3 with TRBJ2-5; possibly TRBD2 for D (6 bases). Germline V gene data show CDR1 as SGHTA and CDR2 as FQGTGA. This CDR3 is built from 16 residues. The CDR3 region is CASSLAGRAGFETQYF. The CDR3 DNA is TGCGCCAGCAGCTTGGCCGGCCGGGCGGGGTTTGAGACCCAGTACTTC.

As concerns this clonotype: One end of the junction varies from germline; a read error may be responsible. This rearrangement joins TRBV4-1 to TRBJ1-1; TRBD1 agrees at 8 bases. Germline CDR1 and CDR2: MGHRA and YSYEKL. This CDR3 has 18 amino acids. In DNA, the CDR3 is TGCGCCAGCAGCCAAGATAGAGGCAGGGGGCTCGTGAACACTGAAGCTTCCTTT. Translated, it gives CASSQDRGRGLVNTEASF.

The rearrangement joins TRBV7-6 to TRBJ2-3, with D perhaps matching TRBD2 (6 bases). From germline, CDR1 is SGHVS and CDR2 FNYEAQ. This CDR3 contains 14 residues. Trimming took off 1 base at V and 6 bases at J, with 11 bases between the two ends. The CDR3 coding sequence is TGTGCCAGCAGCTTAGGGAGGGTCGGGGATACGCAGTATTTT. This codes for CASSLGRVGDTQYF.

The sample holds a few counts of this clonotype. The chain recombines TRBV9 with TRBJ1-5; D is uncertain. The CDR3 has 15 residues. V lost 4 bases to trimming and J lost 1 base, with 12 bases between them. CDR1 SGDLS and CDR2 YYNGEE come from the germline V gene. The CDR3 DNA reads TGTGCCAGCAGCCAAGGAGGAGGCAGCAATCAGCCCCAGCATTTT. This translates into CASSQGGGSNQPQHF.

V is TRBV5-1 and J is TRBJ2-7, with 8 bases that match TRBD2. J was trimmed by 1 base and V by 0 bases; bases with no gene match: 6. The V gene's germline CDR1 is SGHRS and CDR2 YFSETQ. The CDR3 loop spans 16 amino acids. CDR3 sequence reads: CASSLGASGQSYEQYF. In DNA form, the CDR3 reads TGCGCCAGCAGCTTGGGCGCTAGCGGGCAATCCTACGAGCAGTACTTC.

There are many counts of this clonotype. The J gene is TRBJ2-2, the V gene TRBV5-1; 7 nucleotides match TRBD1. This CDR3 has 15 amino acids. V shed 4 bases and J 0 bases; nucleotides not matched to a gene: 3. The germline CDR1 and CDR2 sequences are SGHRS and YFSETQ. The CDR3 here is CASSRQGPNTGELFF. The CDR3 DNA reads TGCGCCAGCAGCAGACAGGGCCCGAACACCGGGGAGCTGTTTTTT.